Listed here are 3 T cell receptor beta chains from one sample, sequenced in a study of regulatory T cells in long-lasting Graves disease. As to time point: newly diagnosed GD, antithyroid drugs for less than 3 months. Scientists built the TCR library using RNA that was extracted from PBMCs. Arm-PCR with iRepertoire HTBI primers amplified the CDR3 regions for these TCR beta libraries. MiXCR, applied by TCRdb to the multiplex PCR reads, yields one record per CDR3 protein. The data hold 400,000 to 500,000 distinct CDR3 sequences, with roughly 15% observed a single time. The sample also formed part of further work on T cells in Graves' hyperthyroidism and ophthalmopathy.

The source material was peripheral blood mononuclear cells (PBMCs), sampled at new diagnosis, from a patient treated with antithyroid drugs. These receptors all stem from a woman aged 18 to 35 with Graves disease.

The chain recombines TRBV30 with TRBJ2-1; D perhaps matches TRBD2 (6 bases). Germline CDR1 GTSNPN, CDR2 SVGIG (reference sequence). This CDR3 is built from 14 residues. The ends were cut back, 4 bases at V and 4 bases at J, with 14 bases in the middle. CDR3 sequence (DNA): TGTGCCTGGACCCCCCCAGCGGGTTACAATGAGCAGTTCTTC. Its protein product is CAWTPPAGYNEQFF.

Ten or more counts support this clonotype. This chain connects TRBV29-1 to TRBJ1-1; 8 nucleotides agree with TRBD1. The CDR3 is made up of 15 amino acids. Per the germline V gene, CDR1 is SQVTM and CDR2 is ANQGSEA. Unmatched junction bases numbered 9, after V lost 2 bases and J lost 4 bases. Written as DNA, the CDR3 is TGCAGCGTTGAAACCTCGACAGGGGCGACCACTGAAGCTTTCTTT. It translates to CSVETSTGATTEAFF.

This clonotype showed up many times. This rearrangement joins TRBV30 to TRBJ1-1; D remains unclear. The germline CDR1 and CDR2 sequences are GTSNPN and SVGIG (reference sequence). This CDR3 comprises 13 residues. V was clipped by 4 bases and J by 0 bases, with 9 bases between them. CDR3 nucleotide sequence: TGTGCCTGGACTAGAGGACTGAACACTGAAGCTTTCTTT. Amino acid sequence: CAWTRGLNTEAFF. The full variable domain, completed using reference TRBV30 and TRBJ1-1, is SQTIHQWPATLVQPVGSPLSLECTVEGTSNPNLYWYRQAAGRGLQLLFYSVGIGQISSEVPQNLSASRPQDRQFILSSKKLLLSDSGFYLCAWTRGLNTEAFFGQGTRLTVV.